This is a list of T cell receptor beta chains from one sample in a study of T cell responses to AZD1222 COVID-19 vaccine. Assay used: immunoSEQ multiplex PCR; TCRdb lists only in-frame clones, some missing. The sample lists 130,000 to 150,000 clones; about 91% were seen once. This specimen was peripheral blood, taken on day 0 of AZD1222 vaccination. These receptors were collected from an adult in good health. Both conserved end residues are part of each CDR3. A D gene is named only where the DNA matches it firmly. Size is stated for part of the rows, as once, few or many counts, or as a class when the clone is expanded.

TRBJ1-1	.	13	.	TRBV30	TGTGCCTGGAGTGTAGTCGTTAACACTGAAGCTTTCTTT	CAWSVVVNTEAFF
TRBJ2-1	.	15	.	TRBV30	TGTGCCTGGAGCTTAGGGGGGGTAGGTGAGAGGAAGCAGTTCTTC	CAWSLGGVGERKQFF
TRBJ2-3	.	15	.	TRBV27	TGTGCCAGCAGTTTTGGCAGGGAAAACACAGATACGCAGTATTTT	CASSFGRENTDTQYF
TRBJ1-1	.	14	.	TRBV2	TGTGCCAGCAGAACCCAGGGGACTTACACTGAAGCTTTCTTT	CASRTQGTYTEAFF
TRBJ2-3	TRBD1	15	.	TRBV6-5	TGTGCCAGCAGCCAGACCGGGACAGGGGGCAATACGCAGTATTTT	CASSQTGTGGNTQYF
TRBJ2-7	TRBD2	13	.	TRBV10-3	TGTGCCATCTCCTTAATAGCGGGGGACGGGCAGTACTTC	CAISLIAGDGQYF
TRBJ2-5	.	12	.	TRBV11-2	TGTGCCAGCAGCTTAAAGGGTGAGACCCAGTACTTC	CASSLKGETQYF
TRBJ2-7	TRBD1	13	.	TRBV6-5	TGTGCCAGCAGCCAGGGGACAGTCTCTAAGCAGTACTTC	CASSQGTVSKQYF
TRBJ1-5	.	13	once	TRBV19	TGTGCCAGTAGTATACGGATCAATCAGCCCCAGCATTTT	CASSIRINQPQHF
TRBJ2-7	TRBD2	15	.	TRBV6-6	TGTGCCAGCAGTTACACCCAGCGGGAAAACTACGAGCAGTACTTC	CASSYTQRENYEQYF
TRBJ2-2	.	14	.	TRBV4-3	TGCGCCAGCAGCCAAGATCTCGCCTTTGGGGAGCTGTTTTTT	CASSQDLAFGELFF
TRBJ2-7	TRBD2	15	.	TRBV7-9	TGTGCCAGCAGCCGATCACTAGCGGGAGTATCCGAGCAGTACTTC	CASSRSLAGVSEQYF
TRBJ2-7	.	13	.	TRBV6-5	TGTGCCAGCAACGAGGGTTCAACCTACGAGCAGTACTTC	CASNEGSTYEQYF
TRBJ2-5	TRBD2	16	.	TRBV5-6	TGTGCCAGCAGCAGTCTCAGGGTTAGCGGGAGGCAGACCCAGTACTTC	CASSSLRVSGRQTQYF
TRBJ1-5	.	14	.	TRBV5-4	TGTGCCAGCAGCTTGGCGGGCGGCAATCAGCCCCAGCATTTT	CASSLAGGNQPQHF
TRBJ2-4	.	11	.	TRBV3-1/TRBV3-2	TGTGCCAGCAGCGAAGGGACTCGCCAATCTTTC	CASSEGTRQSF
TRBJ1-2	.	16	.	TRBV5-6	TGTGCCAGCAGCTTGGCCGTATCTCCGAAGGTCTATGGCTACACCTTC	CASSLAVSPKVYGYTF
TRBJ1-1	.	12	.	TRBV29-1	TGCAGCGGTCAGGGAGACATGGGGGAAGCTTTCTTT	CSGQGDMGEAFF
TRBJ2-1	.	13	.	TRBV5-4	TGTGCCAGCAGCTCTATTGTATACAATGAGCAGTTCTTC	CASSSIVYNEQFF
TRBJ2-7	.	14	.	TRBV5-1	TGCGCCAGCGCAGGAGAGGGGATTCCCTACGAGCAGTACTTC	CASAGEGIPYEQYF
TRBJ1-4	TRBD1	14	once	TRBV14	TGTGCCAGCAGCCAAGGGACAGGGAGCGAAAAACTGTTTTTT	CASSQGTGSEKLFF
TRBJ2-5	TRBD2	12	few	TRBV6-6	TGTGCCAGCAGGACTAGCACGGAGACCCAGTACTTC	CASRTSTETQYF